This T cell receptor (beta chain) was captured in a study of shared clonotypes between healthy human individuals (dated by TCRdb to 2020 to 2022). At the level of the whole study: The cohort comprised two women and a few men aged 18 to 49 years. For each donor, three plates each were used for CD4 naive and CD4 memory, two plates were used for CD8 naive, and one plate was used for CD8 memory. Each donor's leukapheresis produced roughly between about 0.8 and 8.9 billion PBMCs. Libraries were prepared and TCR repertoires were sequenced by different laboratories using diverse techniques, in order to increase sequencing depth and limit assay-specific biases. The study deeply sequenced blood TCR repertoires of about 5 healthy adults to estimate repertoire size and the extent of clonotype sharing between individuals.

TCR CDR3 regions were amplified from genomic DNA by multiplex PCR using the deep immunoSEQ assay. Extracted genomic DNA from each cell subset was distributed evenly across all wells of several immunoSEQ 96-well plates, and each plate was treated as a replicate. For sorted subsets, each replicate PCR was loaded with around 220 ng genomic DNA, equivalent to some 31,000 T cell genomes. The purified libraries were quantified using a Qubit 3.0 fluorometer, sized with a Bioanalyzer 2100, and then quantified again using the KAPA Library Quantification kit. Every immunoSEQ 96-well plate was sequenced on a separate single-read 150-cycle Illumina NextSeq 550 flow cell. The paper's processing steps were these. Because the immunoSEQ output held only junctional sequences and lacked quality scores, the filtering could not match the filtering applied to full-length reads. Sequences were annotated with PyIR, a Python wrapper for IgBLAST v1.9, using IMGT germline references to assign V/J genes and CDR3. Reads were removed for weak V/J assignments (E-value above 1e-6), missing CDR3, stop codons, out-of-frame junctions, or ambiguous translated residues. A V3J clonotype was defined by an identical inferred V gene, J gene, and CDR3 amino acid sequence. To compute the percentage overlap between repertoires, the number of shared unique clonotypes was divided by the size of the smaller repertoire. Repertoire richness was assessed with RTK rarefaction, the Chao1 estimator, and Recon v2.1 estimates of unobserved clonotypes. Generation probabilities were computed with OLGA for all TCRbeta clonotypes obtained by the gDNA method from a few donors. TCRdb stores this immuneACCESS table with in-frame sequences only. Part of the clones is absent; in the studies checked, under half of the shortfall reflects unresolved V genes, and no reason is known for the rest. That table furnishes V, J and clone size, whereas the DNA furnished D and trimming. The sample table contains about 820,000 clones; only one count was recorded for 80% to 95% of them. The ten largest clones add up to around 24% of the sample.

About this clone: Its antigen is unknown. No per-base quality is available; no much larger clone lies one base away.

For the CD8 naive samples, CD45RO-negative cells were positively selected for CCR7, yielding a CD45RA+CCR7+ population from which TemRA cells were excluded. The donors were healthy, HIV-negative adults with no recently reported acute infections or vaccinations. Only Caucasian adults living in Nashville, Tennessee, USA were represented among the donors. After blood collection by leukapheresis, PBMCs were isolated using Ficoll-Histopaque density gradient centrifugation and then cryopreserved in the vapor phase of liquid nitrogen. Analytical flow cytometry was used to check the purity and quantity of every magnetically sorted T cell population. From each sorted fraction, genomic DNA was isolated and quantified by UV absorbance on a Nanodrop 2000c. Study-level results and caveats: When a few donors were compared, the shared fraction of clonotypes was about 5% for naive CD4, more than 3% for naive CD8, about 2.5% for memory CD4, and 0.35% to 0.4% for memory CD8. Estimated clonotype richness was generally larger for naive than for memory subsets. Only blood was sampled, and tissue TCR repertoires likely differ from those in blood. The small number of donors limited the genetic and exposure-history diversity represented. Based on pairwise subsampling, the degree of clonotype sharing among donors was expected to be affected by sequencing depth. Incomplete sequencing was indicated by rarefaction of sorted-subset datasets, despite the large sequencing depth. Compared with non-shared clonotypes, clonotypes shared by all four sorted-subset donors had higher generation probabilities.

The sequencing input was naive CD8+ T cells sorted from blood. The intended sense of this specimen's cell subset or site label: CD45RA+CCR7+. The receptor was isolated from a man aged 25-45 years in good health.

The CDR3 protein sequence reads: CSVEDPGSRGRETQYF. The sequenced DNA is TGCAGCGTTGAAGACCCCGGATCGAGGGGGCGGGAGACCCAGTACTTC. Recombination connected TRBV29-1 to TRBJ2-5; 7 middle bases align to TRBD1. Its CDR3 holds 16 amino acids, cysteine through phenylalanine. CDR3 DNA is the only sequence kept; it has 48 bases, read in frame from the first base. CDR1 SQVTM and CDR2 ANQGSEA were looked up in the germline V gene. Trimming takes 0 bases off V and 5 bases off J; junction bases not matched to a gene: 12.